Below are 10 T cell receptor beta chains sequenced from a single sample in a study of blood T cell repertoires in COVID-19. Only in-frame clones appear in the TCRdb table, and some are missing; sequencing was by immunoSEQ multiplex PCR. In the table there are about 220,000 clones, roughly 89% of which are singletons. Input material: PBMCs or T cells enriched from blood (not recorded which). The origin of the receptors is a woman aged 30 to 39 with acute COVID-19.

The genes are TRBV5-4 and TRBJ2-1, with 7 bases that match TRBD1. Germline trimming cut 2 bases from V and 0 bases from J; bases unmatched to any gene: 5. The CDR3 has 16 amino acids. The germline V gene encodes CDR1 SGHNT and CDR2 YYREEE (reference sequence). In nucleotides, the CDR3 is TGTGCCAGCAGCTTCAGCAGGGGGAGCTCCTACAATGAGCAGTTCTTC. Amino acid sequence: CASSFSRGSSYNEQFF.

The chain has TRBV5-1 and TRBJ1-2; D is unresolved. The CDR3 has 13 amino acids. Germline V gives CDR1 SGHRS, CDR2 YFSETQ. The V end was cut by 2 bases, the J end by 0 bases, with 5 bases between. This CDR3 is CASSFQSNYGYTF. CDR3 DNA: TGCGCCAGCAGCTTTCAGTCTAACTATGGCTACACCTTC.

This clone was observed once. The V gene is TRBV27, the J gene TRBJ1-2, with a weak D call TRBD1 (6 bases). Per the germline V gene, CDR1 is MNHEY and CDR2 is SMNVEV (reference sequence). The V end lost 3 bases, the J end lost 4 bases, and 15 bases lay between the germline ends. CDR3 size: 15 residues. CDR3: CASSLVRGGAYGYTF. CDR3 DNA sequence: TGTGCCAGCAGTTTGGTTCGCGGGGGGGCCTATGGCTACACCTTC.

The rearrangement joins TRBV4-1 to TRBJ2-5; 12 positions match TRBD2. Germline V gene lookup returns CDR1 MGHRA and CDR2 YSYEKL. The length of the CDR3 is 16 residues. J was trimmed by 5 bases and V by 0 bases; bases with no gene match: 4. CDR3 loop: CASSQERLAGVETQYF. CDR3 nucleotide sequence: TGCGCCAGCAGCCAAGAACGACTAGCGGGGGTGGAGACCCAGTACTTC.

The sample holds a few counts of this clone. This rearrangement joins TRBV6-2 or TRBV6-3 to TRBJ1-3; D is possibly TRBD1 (6 bases). Deletions cut 2 bases from V and 4 bases from J, with 9 bases between. The germline V gene has CDR1 MNHEY and CDR2 SVGEGT. This CDR3 contains 14 residues. CDR3 region: CASSYGTQGNTIYF. The CDR3 nucleotides are TGTGCCAGCAGTTACGGGACACAGGGAAACACCATATATTTT.

This chain uses TRBV5-4 with TRBJ2-7; 7 bases map to TRBD2. The CDR3 length is 11 residues. Unmatched junction bases numbered 1, after V lost 5 bases and J lost 5 bases. The V gene's germline CDR1 is SGHNT and CDR2 YYREEE (reference sequence). CDR3 loop: CASRAGDEQYF. The CDR3, as DNA: TGTGCCAGCAGGGCGGGGGACGAGCAGTACTTC.

The rearrangement links TRBV25-1 to TRBJ1-4; possibly TRBD1 for D (6 bases). Germline V gene sequence: CDR1 MGHDK, CDR2 SYGVNS. The CDR3 loop spans 14 amino acids. Trimming stripped 5 bases from V and 6 bases from J, with 13 bases between. CDR3 DNA sequence: TGTGCCAGCAGTACCCAGGGGAAGGATGAAAAACTGTTTTTT. Translation: CASSTQGKDEKLFF.

This chain uses TRBV18 with TRBJ1-2; 7 positions match TRBD1. The CDR3 sequence is 15 residues long. J lost 5 bases, V lost 2 bases, and 8 bases had no gene match. Germline CDR1 and CDR2: KGHSH and LQKENI. In DNA form, the CDR3 reads TGTGCCAGCTCACCAGCCGGGACAGACAAGTATGGCTACACCTTC. Translation gives CASSPAGTDKYGYTF.

The CDR3 DNA sequence: TGCGCCAGCAGCCCCTCAGTCGAGGGAACCGGGGAGCTGTTTTTT. It specifies CASSPSVEGTGELFF. This chain connects TRBV4-3 to TRBJ2-2; a possible D gene is TRBD2 (5 bases). The CDR3 runs 15 residues. Trimming cost V 4 bases and J 5 bases, with 14 bases left between them. CDR1 and CDR2 (germline): LGHNA, YSLEER.

This chain's CDR3 is CASSPDLWRDFGEAFF. The CDR3 DNA sequence: TGTGCCAGCAGTCCCGACCTTTGGAGGGACTTCGGTGAAGCTTTCTTT. The J gene is TRBJ1-1, the V gene TRBV3-1 (or the pseudogene TRBV3-2); D is possibly TRBD1 (5 bases). The CDR3 is 16 amino acids. The V gene's germline CDR1 is LGHDT and CDR2 YNNKEL (reference sequence). V lost 6 bases and J 7 bases, leaving 24 bases between the germline ends.